The source of this TCR beta chain is a study of T cell responses to AZD1222 COVID-19 vaccine. Study-level points and caveats: It was only after the peak T cell response that any repertoires were sampled. Seropositive AZD1222 recipients at baseline numbered only six or seven. Spike-spanning, vaccine-associated CD4 TCRs were dominant at 160-218 and 743-854. Reports say nearly half of spike-specific TCRs go after unmutated variant regions.

Sequencing was performed with immunoSEQ multiplex PCR; in TCRdb, only in-frame clones are kept and a portion is missing. The sample records some 120,000 clones, roughly nine tenths being singletons. To note about this clone: Its antigen is not identified.

The source of this sequence is an adult who received the AZD1222 COVID-19 vaccine. The specimen comprised peripheral blood, sampled 28 days after the second AZD1222 dose.

CDR3 sequence: CATSDSTPHFIANNSPLHF. The CDR3 DNA reads as TGTGCCACCAGTGATTCAACCCCACACTTTATCGCTAATAATTCACCCCTCCACTTT. The rearrangement joins TRBV24-1 to TRBJ1-6; D unclear. With 2 bases removed from V and 5 bases from J, the gap between germline ends came to 21 bases. The CDR3 loop spans 19 amino acids. CDR1 and CDR2 from the germline V gene are KGHDR and SFDVKD.